This TCR beta chain was found in a study of regulatory T cells in long-lasting Graves disease. For TCR beta, libraries came from iRepertoire HTBI primers and Arm-PCR of CDR3 regions. TCRdb processed the multiplex PCR reads anew with MiXCR; each CDR3 protein has one entry. The data hold 400,000 to 500,000 distinct CDR3 sequences, with 20% to 25% observed a single time. Time point specified: persistent/refractory GD, antithyroid drugs over 5 years with positive TRAb. Extracted PBMC RNA gave rise to the TCR library. A few counts support this clonotype. The CDR3 has 13 amino acids. V shed 6 bases and J shed 5 bases, with 11 bases lying between them. CDR1 is SGHNT and CDR2 is YENEEA in the germline V gene.

This sample comprised peripheral blood mononuclear cells (PBMCs), obtained when the disease was refractory, from a patient treated with antithyroid drugs. The TCR comes from a female donor with Graves disease. The V gene is TRBV11-3, the J gene TRBJ2-1; D not certain. In DNA, the CDR3 is TGTGCCAGCAGTGAATTGTTCAACAATGAGCAGTTCTTC. It specifies CASSELFNNEQFF.